This TCR beta chain appears in the sequencing data of a study of blood T cell repertoires in COVID-19. Background on the study: Acute and convalescent COVID-19 specimens originated in the United States, Italy and Spain. Sample material is recorded as cDNA or gDNA derived from T cells, B-cell-depleted T cells, or PBMCs.

Authors' analysis steps: Amplified reference gene primers provided the basis for estimating nucleated cell counts. Only in-frame clones appear in the TCRdb table, and some are missing; sequencing was by immunoSEQ multiplex PCR. The D gene and trimming were derived from the DNA, and the V and J assignments and clone size from that table. The sample gives roughly 67,000 clones, 85% to 90% of which show up once; 1% to 1.5% is in the top ten. V gave up 6 bases and J gave up 10 bases; unmatched junction bases: 9. This CDR3 is built from 14 residues. Germline assignment: CDR1 SEHNR and CDR2 FQNEAQ (reference sequence).

This rearrangement joins TRBV7-9 to TRBJ2-1; 10 nucleotides align to TRBD2. Sequenced: peripheral blood. This receptor was obtained from a woman in her sixties with acute or convalescent COVID-19. This CDR3 is CASRGSSGGREQFF. Written as DNA, the CDR3 is TGTGCCAGCAGAGGGAGTAGCGGGGGGAGAGAGCAGTTCTTC.